Each of the 24 T cell receptor beta chains below was sequenced from the same sample in a study of blood T cell repertoires in COVID-19. Assay: immunoSEQ multiplex PCR; the TCRdb copy retains only in-frame clones and omits some. Of approximately 90,000 clones listed, approximately 85% are singletons. The sequenced material came from peripheral blood. The receptors originated from a human donor in a cohort sampled during active COVID-19.

The gene calls are TRBV6-5 and TRBJ2-7; D unclear. Germline CDR1 MNHEY, CDR2 SVGAGI. The germline V and J ends were trimmed by 0 bases and 10 bases, with 7 bases remaining between them. The CDR3 consists of 11 residues. CDR3 loop: CASSYSGQQYF. In nucleotides, the CDR3 is TGTGCCAGCAGTTACTCGGGCCAACAGTACTTC.

J is TRBJ2-1 and V is TRBV30, with TRBD2 matching 10 bases. CDR1 and CDR2 from the germline V gene are GTSNPN and SVGIG (reference sequence). The V gene end was trimmed by 0 bases and the J gene end by 7 bases; junction bases not matched to a gene: 6. The CDR3 is 15 residues long. Here the CDR3 DNA reads TGTGCCTGGAGTGTACTAGCGGGGATCCAGAATGAGCAGTTCTTC. Protein sequence: CAWSVLAGIQNEQFF.

This clone was counted a single time. The chain combines TRBV21-1 with TRBJ2-1; TRBD1 reflects the table's D call only, with no check against the DNA. TRBV21-1 is designated a pseudogene. The CDR3 has 15 residues. In nucleotides, the CDR3 is TGTGCCAGCAGCAAGGGGCCCACCCCGGACAATGAGCAGTTCTTC. Residues: CASSKGPTPDNEQFF.

This chain connects TRBV5-1 to TRBJ2-6, with TRBD1 as a possible D gene (5 bases). Germline assignment: CDR1 SGHRS and CDR2 YFSETQ. Trimming left V 2 bases short and J 0 bases short, with 12 bases between. This CDR3 has 17 amino acids. CDR3 nucleotide sequence: TGCGCCAGCAGCTTCGACAGCCAAGTCTCTGGGGCCAACGTCCTGACTTTC. It specifies CASSFDSQVSGANVLTF. The whole variable domain, filled in from reference TRBV5-1 and TRBJ2-6, reads KAGVTQTPRYLIKTRGQQVTLSCSPISGHRSVSWYQQTPGQGLQFLFEYFSETQRNKGNFPGRFSGRQFSNSRSEMNVSTLELGDSALYLCASSFDSQVSGANVLTFGAGSRLTVL.

The rearrangement joins TRBV7-9 to TRBJ1-4, with D unclear. CDR3 size: 17 residues. V was clipped by 4 bases and J by 12 bases, with 27 bases between them. The germline CDR1 and CDR2 sequences are SEHNR and FQNEAQ (reference sequence). This chain's CDR3 is CASSSPLGEGLRIELFF. The CDR3 DNA reads as TGTGCCAGCAGCTCTCCTCTAGGAGAGGGCCTAAGGATAGAACTGTTTTTT.

The chain recombines TRBV4-2 with TRBJ1-2; TRBD1 agrees at 9 bases. Germline V gene sequence: CDR1 LGHNA, CDR2 YNFKEQ. The CDR3 runs to 15 residues. With 1 base clipped from V and 7 bases from J, the junction kept 7 bases outside the gene matches. For the CDR3, the DNA is TGTGCCAGCAGCCAAGGGACTGGGACAGGGAGTGGCTACACCTTC. Its translation is CASSQGTGTGSGYTF.

The chain links TRBV19 to TRBJ1-6; 10 nucleotides agree with TRBD1. The CDR3 totals 18 residues. Trimming at V came to 2 bases and at J to 0 bases, leaving 4 bases not matched to a gene. The V gene's germline CDR1 is LNHDA and CDR2 SQIVND (reference sequence). CDR3 in amino acids: CASSIRRTGGSYNSPLHF. In DNA, the CDR3 is TGTGCCAGTAGTATAAGACGGACAGGGGGCTCCTATAATTCACCCCTCCACTTT. The whole variable domain, filled in from reference TRBV19 and TRBJ1-6, reads DGGITQSPKYLFRKEGQNVTLSCEQNLNHDAMYWYRQDPGQGLRLIYYSQIVNDFQKGDIAEGYSVSREKKESFPLTVTSAQKNPTAFYLCASSIRRTGGSYNSPLHFGNGTRLTVT.

The chain combines TRBV25-1 with TRBJ2-2; D is unclear. V dropped 4 bases and J dropped 1 base, with 7 bases sitting between them. The CDR3 is made up of 14 amino acids. Germline CDR1 and CDR2: MGHDK and SYGVNS. In DNA form, the CDR3 reads TGTGCCAGCAGTGTTTCGGGGAACACCGGGGAGCTGTTTTTT. Protein sequence: CASSVSGNTGELFF. Full variable domain (rest looked up from reference TRBV25-1 and TRBJ2-2): EADIYQTPRYLVIGTGKKITLECSQTMGHDKMYWYQQDPGMELHLIHYSYGVNSTEKGDLSSESTVSRIRTEHFPLTLESARPSHTSQYLCASSVSGNTGELFFGEGSRLTVL.

The gene calls are TRBV5-5 and TRBJ2-7, with a weak D call TRBD1 (5 bases). Germline CDR1 reads SGHKS; CDR2 reads YYEKEE (reference sequence). The V end lost 0 bases, the J end lost 2 bases, and 12 bases lay between the germline ends. The CDR3 is 15 amino acids. For the CDR3, the DNA is TGTGCCAGCAGCTTGGCGGCAGCAGGGACCTACGAGCAGTACTTC. Residues: CASSLAAAGTYEQYF.

The gene calls are TRBV12-5 and TRBJ1-1; the match to TRBD1 covers 10 bases. The ends lost 7 bases at V and 5 bases at J; junction bases unmatched: 7. This CDR3 contains 14 residues. CDR1 is LGHNT and CDR2 is FRNRAP in the germline V gene. CDR3 loop: CASAKTGGETEAFF. The CDR3 bases are TGTGCTAGTGCCAAGACAGGGGGCGAGACTGAAGCTTTCTTT.

This clone was seen once. This chain uses TRBV29-1 with TRBJ2-7; a possible D gene is TRBD2 (6 bases). There are 13 residues in the CDR3. Trimming stripped 1 base from V and 7 bases from J, with 14 bases between. CDR1 and CDR2 from the germline V gene are SQVTM and ANQGSEA. The CDR3: CSVEVGLVNEQYF. CDR3 DNA: TGCAGCGTTGAAGTGGGACTTGTGAATGAGCAGTACTTC.

The chain combines TRBV27 with TRBJ2-3; 12 nucleotides align to TRBD2. The CDR3 has 16 amino acids. V lost 6 bases to trimming and J lost 6 bases; unmatched junction nucleotides: 10. Germline CDR1 reads MNHEY; CDR2 reads SMNVEV (reference sequence). CDR3 coding DNA: TGTGCCAGCAGGCCAGGGACTAGCGGGTGGGGGGATACGCAGTATTTT. This translates into CASRPGTSGWGDTQYF.

The gene calls are TRBV7-3 and TRBJ1-3, with no clear D. The V and J ends lost 2 bases and 0 bases respectively, with 5 bases between them. This CDR3 contains 14 residues. Per the germline V gene, CDR1 is SGHTA and CDR2 is FQGTGA. The CDR3 nucleotides read TGTGCCAGCAGCTTATTATACTCTGGAAACACCATATATTTT. This translates into CASSLLYSGNTIYF.

Sample share makes this clone medium-sized. CDR3 in amino acids: CASSRPRGTTYRYPRNYNSPLHF. Here the CDR3 DNA reads TGTGCCAGCAGCCGCCCCAGGGGGACCACTTACCGTTATCCTCGGAACTATAATTCACCCCTCCACTTT. The chain has TRBV6-2 or TRBV6-3 and TRBJ1-6; 7 bases match TRBD1. This CDR3 has 23 amino acids. Germline CDR1 MNHEY, CDR2 SVGEGT. The J segment lost 3 bases and the V segment lost 6 bases, leaving 29 bases of the junction unmatched.

The rearrangement links TRBV6-5 to TRBJ2-1, with TRBD2 matching 8 bases. Germline trimming cut 0 bases from V and 8 bases from J; bases unmatched to any gene: 9. This CDR3 region has 16 residues. In germline, CDR1 is MNHEY, CDR2 SVGAGI. CDR3 DNA sequence: TGTGCCAGCAGTTACTCATTCCGGGAGGGGGGCGATGAGCAGTTCTTC. It specifies CASSYSFREGGDEQFF.

The chain uses TRBV9 and TRBJ2-1; 10 nucleotides match TRBD2. Germline CDR1 is SGDLS and CDR2 is YYNGEE. Trimming at V came to 5 bases and at J to 1 base, leaving 3 bases not matched to a gene. The CDR3 is 15 amino acids. The CDR3 DNA follows: TGTGCCAGCAGTCTACTAGCGGGGTCCTACAATGAGCAGTTCTTC. Encoded protein: CASSLLAGSYNEQFF.

This clone appeared a single time. CDR3 nucleotide sequence: TGCGCCAGCAGCTCCTTAGCGGGGGGAGGGAATGAGCAGTTCTTC. Encoded protein: CASSSLAGGGNEQFF. The J gene is TRBJ2-1, the V gene TRBV5-1; 10 positions agree with TRBD2. Germline CDR1 is SGHRS and CDR2 is YFSETQ. CDR3 size: 15 residues. V shed 3 bases, J shed 7 bases, and the junction held 7 bases outside the gene matches.

This clone was counted between two and nine times. V is TRBV7-2 and J is TRBJ1-3; tentative D call: TRBD1 (5 bases). CDR1 and CDR2 from the germline V gene are SGHTA and FQGNSA. The CDR3 is 15 residues long. Trimming shortened V by 5 bases and J by 0 bases, and 11 bases separated the two germline ends. The CDR3 DNA reads TGTGCCAGCAGCGTGGACATAAGCTCTGGAAACACCATATATTTT. This sequence encodes CASSVDISSGNTIYF.

The rearrangement uses TRBV10-3 and TRBJ2-3; TRBD1 aligns across 9 bases. In germline, CDR1 is ENHRY, CDR2 SYGVKD. V gave up 3 bases and J gave up 4 bases; unmatched junction bases: 8. The CDR3 is 16 residues long. For the CDR3, the DNA is TGTGCCATCAGTGATCCCGGGACAGGGAAGGCAGATACGCAGTATTTT. Protein: CAISDPGTGKADTQYF.

This chain connects TRBV5-1 to TRBJ2-7; maybe TRBD1 (6 bases). This CDR3 is built from 15 residues. Germline CDR1 SGHRS, CDR2 YFSETQ. V was cut by 4 bases and J by 5 bases, with 19 bases left in between. DNA of the CDR3: TGCGCCAGCAGCCGCAATAACAGGGTTAGGAACGAGCAGTACTTC. Protein sequence: CASSRNNRVRNEQYF.

In DNA form, the CDR3 reads TGTGCCAGCTCACGATCATCCCCGGGATCCCTCACCGGGGAGCTGTTTTTT. It is translated as CASSRSSPGSLTGELFF. The chain has TRBV18 and TRBJ2-2; TRBD2 is a possible D gene (5 bases). Between the trimmed V and J ends, which lost 4 bases and 4 bases, there was a span of 19 bases. CDR1 and CDR2 (germline): KGHSH, LQKENI. The CDR3 is 17 residues long.

J is TRBJ2-2 and V is TRBV5-5, with a weak D call TRBD1 (6 bases). CDR3 length: 14 residues. Germline CDR1 is SGHKS and CDR2 is YYEKEE (reference sequence). Trimming removed 5 bases from V and 4 bases from J, with 12 bases in between. The CDR3 protein is CASSYIGGTGELFF. CDR3 nucleotides: TGTGCCAGCAGTTACATAGGGGGCACCGGGGAGCTGTTTTTT.

The chain has TRBV30 and TRBJ2-1; the D gene is possibly TRBD2 (5 bases). V was shortened by 8 bases and J by 5 bases, with 13 bases between the two germline ends. Per the germline V gene, CDR1 is GTSNPN and CDR2 is SVGIG (reference sequence). The CDR3 length is 12 residues. CDR3 DNA sequence: TGTGCCGTGCGAGGGAACCACAATGAGCAGTTCTTC. Its translation is CAVRGNHNEQFF.

The V gene is TRBV13, the J gene TRBJ1-6, with 7 bases identical to TRBD1. The CDR3 sequence is 14 residues long. J was trimmed by 6 bases and V by 3 bases; bases with no gene match: 2. From germline, CDR1 is PRHDT and CDR2 FYEKMQ (reference sequence). CDR3 sequence (DNA): TGTGCCAGCAGCTTGGGACAGATTAATTCACCCCTCCACTTT. It specifies CASSLGQINSPLHF.